These 11 T cell receptor beta chains share one sample of origin, sequenced in a study of T cell responses to AZD1222 COVID-19 vaccine. Assay: immunoSEQ multiplex PCR; the TCRdb copy retains only in-frame clones and omits some. The sample records some 93,000 clones, around 87% being singletons. The sample was peripheral blood, taken 28 days after the second AZD1222 dose. These receptors originate from an adult who received the AZD1222 COVID-19 vaccine.

The gene calls are TRBV7-8 and TRBJ1-1; D call uncertain. CDR3 length: 15 residues. Between the trimmed V and J ends, which lost 1 base and 0 bases, there was a span of 9 bases. CDR1 and CDR2 from the germline V gene are SGHVS and FQNEAQ. The CDR3 DNA follows: TGTGCCAGCAGCTTAGGAAGACAACTGAACACTGAAGCTTTCTTT. Protein sequence: CASSLGRQLNTEAFF.

V is TRBV6-2 or TRBV6-3 and J is TRBJ2-7; TRBD1 might be the D (5 bases). The V end lost 2 bases, the J end lost 7 bases, and 15 bases lay between the germline ends. The CDR3 has 14 amino acids. Germline loops: CDR1 MNHEY, CDR2 SVGEGT. The CDR3 reads CASSYGASYEEQYF. CDR3 nucleotides: TGTGCCAGCAGTTACGGGGCCAGCTACGAGGAGCAGTACTTC.

The CDR3 coding sequence is TGCAGTGCTTCCCAAGGCCGCGAGCAGTACTTC. Protein product: CSASQGREQYF. The V call is TRBV20-1, the J call TRBJ2-7; D call uncertain. Trimming left V 5 bases short and J 6 bases short, with 11 bases between. This CDR3 has 11 residues. Germline values: CDR1 DFQATT, CDR2 SNEGSKA (reference sequence).

The genes are TRBV5-1 and TRBJ1-1; D gene unclear. Per germline, CDR1 SGHRS and CDR2 YFSETQ. There are 17 residues in the CDR3. Trimming left V 4 bases short and J 0 bases short, with 19 bases between. CDR3 coding DNA: TGCGCCAGCAGCCTTCGAGGCGCCGGCCCCGTGAACACTGAAGCTTTCTTT. Its translation is CASSLRGAGPVNTEAFF.

The CDR3 sequence: CASSLNGGARSPLHF. CDR3 sequence (DNA): TGTGCCAGCAGCTTAAACGGGGGGGCGAGATCACCCCTCCACTTT. The rearrangement uses TRBV7-2 and TRBJ1-6; a weak D match, TRBD1 (6 bases). V lost 2 bases, J lost 10 bases, and 15 bases lay in between. Germline-derived CDR1 and CDR2 are SGHTA and FQGNSA. The CDR3 covers 15 residues. Filled out from reference TRBV7-2 and TRBJ1-6, the complete variable domain reads GAGVSQSPSNKVTEKGKDVELRCDPISGHTALYWYRQSLGQGLEFLIYFQGNSAPDKSGLPSDRFSAERTGGSVSTLTIQRTQQEDSAVYLCASSLNGGARSPLHFGNGTRLTVT.

The chain carries TRBV30 and TRBJ1-4; D perhaps matches TRBD1 (5 bases). Germline V lookup: CDR1 GTSNPN, CDR2 SVGIG (reference sequence). V lost 4 bases, J lost 8 bases, and 11 bases lay in between. This CDR3 is built from 12 residues. CDR3 loop: CAWMTRGEKLFF. DNA for the CDR3: TGTGCCTGGATGACGCGGGGGGAAAAACTGTTTTTT.

The chain combines TRBV19 with TRBJ1-5; D might be TRBD1 (6 bases). Germline V gene sequence: CDR1 LNHDA, CDR2 SQIVND (reference sequence). CDR3 length equals 15 residues. Trimming took off 0 bases at V and 7 bases at J, with 13 bases between the two ends. CDR3 amino acids: CASSIDGTNAQPQHF. The CDR3 region has the DNA TGTGCCAGTAGTATAGATGGGACAAACGCGCAGCCCCAGCATTTT.

The chain uses TRBV6-5 and TRBJ2-1; D tentatively fits TRBD1 or TRBD2 (5 bases each). The CDR3 has 14 residues. V lost 6 bases and J 7 bases, leaving 16 bases between the germline ends. Germline V gene lookup returns CDR1 MNHEY and CDR2 SVGAGI. As DNA, the CDR3 is TGTGCCAGCAGCCGGGACCTATTATCGAATGAGCAGTTCTTC. This encodes CASSRDLLSNEQFF.

V usage is TRBV2 and J usage is TRBJ1-6, with D possibly being TRBD1 (5 bases). The CDR3 extends over 13 amino acids. Germline assignment: CDR1 SNHLY and CDR2 FYNNEI. Trimming took 8 bases from V and 6 from J, leaving 11 bases between them. The CDR3 coding sequence is TGTGCCAGCCTCCGGGACGGTAATTCACCCCTCCACTTT. This gives the protein CASLRDGNSPLHF.

J is TRBJ1-1 and V is TRBV6-6; D gene uncertain. CDR1 and CDR2 (germline): MNHNY, SVGAGI (reference sequence). Trimming took off 2 bases at V and 3 bases at J, with 7 bases between the two ends. The CDR3 is made up of 13 amino acids. Here the CDR3 DNA reads TGTGCCAGCAGTTACATCGGAGACACTGAAGCTTTCTTT. Translated, it gives CASSYIGDTEAFF.

V gene TRBV20-1 combines with J gene TRBJ1-6; D is unclear. CDR3 length equals 15 residues. V was cut by 4 bases and J by 2 bases, with 12 bases left in between. Looked up from germline, CDR1 is DFQATT and CDR2 is SNEGSKA (reference sequence). As DNA, the CDR3 is TGCAGTGCTACTGAACCGAGGGCCTATAATTCACCCCTCCACTTT. The encoded protein is CSATEPRAYNSPLHF.